This T cell receptor beta chain is drawn from a study of cytomegalovirus exposure and HLA in healthy donors. Points from the study as a whole: In a later analysis, DRB1 alleles had the most associated TCRs; HLA-C alleles the fewest.

The germline gives CDR1 MDHEN, CDR2 SYDVKM. Deletions cut 6 bases from V and 6 bases from J, with 14 bases between. This CDR3 has 13 amino acids. As concerns this clone: What it binds is not known.

13 Jbeta primers and 60 Vbeta primers were used for the PCR. The repertoire was sequenced with immunoSEQ multiplex PCR; TCRdb's copy has only in-frame clones and lacks some. The sample totals approximately 110,000 clones. The sequence was collected from a man in his thirties or forties in good health and CMV-seronegative. Sequenced sample: PBMCs. This chain uses TRBV28 with TRBJ1-1, with D hard to call. The CDR3 region has the DNA TGTGCCAGCAGAAGTAGGGAGACGGCTGAAGCTTTCTTT. Its protein is CASRSRETAEAFF. The whole variable domain, filled in from reference TRBV28 and TRBJ1-1, reads DVKVTQSSRYLVKRTGEKVFLECVQDMDHENMFWYRQDPGLGLRLIYFSYDVKMKEKGDIPEGYSVSREKKERFSLILESASTNQTSMYLCASRSRETAEAFFGQGTRLTVV.